The text below deals with one T cell receptor beta chain. Its target is not known. This sample was included in a study of T cell responses to AZD1222 COVID-19 vaccine. General study points: Variant regions that are unmutated are reportedly the target of nearly half of spike-specific TCRs.

TCRdb's table, derived via immunoSEQ multiplex PCR, lists solely in-frame clones and lacks some. The sample records approximately 150,000 clones, about 89% being singletons. Researchers grouped second doses given at about 4 or about 12 weeks into one pool. The receptor comes from an adult who received the AZD1222 COVID-19 vaccine. Sequenced material: peripheral blood, taken 28 days after the second AZD1222 dose.

The CDR3, as DNA: TGCAGCGTTGCGGGACAGACCGACGCAGATACGCAGTATTTT. This gives the protein CSVAGQTDADTQYF. This chain links TRBV29-1 with TRBJ2-3; 7 bases fit TRBD1. Trimming removed 4 bases from V and 4 bases from J; junction bases left unmatched: 8. This CDR3 has 14 residues. Germline V CDR1 and CDR2: SQVTM, ANQGSEA.